The present TCR beta chain was sequenced within a study of T cell changes during pregnancy in multiple sclerosis. The table came from immunoSEQ multiplex PCR; TCRdb's copy has only in-frame clones and leaves some out. Among about 60,000 clones, 90% to 95% were seen once, and the ten largest hold 0.85%. The specimen was peripheral blood, collected before pregnancy. The clonotype comes from a female donor with multiple sclerosis, enrolled in a pregnancy study.

CDR3 bases: TGTGCCACCCTCAACGTCGGGGGACCCCCCTACAATGAGCAGTTCTTC. The encoded protein is CATLNVGGPPYNEQFF. The V and J genes are TRBV28 and TRBJ2-1, with a weak D call TRBD2 (6 bases). Germline CDR1 MDHEN, CDR2 SYDVKM. V dropped 10 bases and J dropped 2 bases, with 21 bases sitting between them. The CDR3 spans 16 residues.